Sequencing of this T cell receptor (beta chain) was carried out in a study of cytomegalovirus exposure and HLA in healthy donors. Findings of the study overall: Some highly shared sequence variants likely arose as a pipeline artifact. Accurate predictions that matched the HLA-A and HLA-B alleles of most subjects were reportedly made from TCR beta sequences.

Worth noting for this clone: Its antigen remains unknown.

Germline CDR1 reads MDHEN; CDR2 reads SYDVKM. V lost 4 bases and J 3 bases, leaving 13 bases between the germline ends. The CDR3 spans 15 residues. The study ran its PCR with 60 Vbeta and 13 Jbeta primers. Clones were sequenced by immunoSEQ multiplex PCR, and TCRdb holds only the in-frame ones, with some missing. The sample table sets out over 100,000 clones. The clonotype comes from a man aged 18 to 30 in good health and CMV-seronegative. Sequenced input: PBMCs. The J gene is TRBJ1-3, the V gene TRBV28; D may be TRBD1 (5 bases). This CDR3 is CASSSGGVLGNTIYF. The CDR3 nucleotides read TGTGCCAGCAGTTCAGGAGGGGTCCTTGGAAACACCATATATTTT.